This T cell receptor beta chain stems from a study of blood T cell repertoires in COVID-19 (dated by TCRdb to the early 2020s). For the study in its entirety: Samples from collaborators originated in the United States, Italy and Spain and spanned both the acute and convalescent phases of COVID-19. The material from the prospective study consisted of cDNA or gDNA derived from T cells, B-cell-depleted T cells, or PBMCs. Deeply sampled blood TCRbeta repertoires from subjects exposed to, actively infected with, or recovered from COVID-19 were included in the dataset. The repertoires were released in a freely available public database intended as a resource for research on the immune response to SARS-CoV-2. Samples came from the ongoing ImmuneRACE study (first 160 participants) plus 1,254 subjects from 6 global collaborators. Sample metadata almost always included a de-identified subject ID, COVID-19 status, age in years and sex. Where available, HLA class I and class II types were obtained from metadata supplied by the sample provider rather than from assay-based typing.

Broad study findings and their caveats: Clinical and demographic metadata were provided uncurated, with the amount varying by source and participant.

At the junction V is shortened by 0 bases and J by 8 bases, with 7 bases in between. The CDR3 starts with the cysteine, ends with the phenylalanine, and has 13 residues. Just the 39-base CDR3 DNA is kept, in frame starting at base 1. The immunoSEQ Assay, a bias-controlled multiplex PCR, was used to amplify TCRbeta CDR3 regions from genomic DNA. On the study's bioinformatics: Nucleated cell counts per sample were estimated from amplification of reference gene primers within the assay. Sequence reads were collapsed and filtered to measure the absolute abundance of every unique TCRbeta CDR3 rearrangement. Productive Simpson clonality was computed per sample as the square root of Simpson's diversity index over productive rearrangements. TCRdb provides this immuneACCESS table in a form limited to in-frame rearrangements. Some clones are lacking; in checked studies, under half of them reflect an unresolved V gene, and why the rest are absent is not known. V and J calls and clone size come straight from that table; D and trimming were deduced from the DNA. This sample lists approximately 300,000 clones; 70% to 90% were detected once. Approximately 5% of the sample is held by the ten biggest clonotypes.

This clone has more than one count but fewer than ten. The antigen this receptor binds is unknown. No base quality values were provided; no much bigger clone lies one nucleotide off. In the prospective study, participants were about 18 to 95 years old, resided in approximately 25 geographic areas of the United States, and were enrolled through a virtual design. To assign participants to cohorts, the prospective study relied on clinical history that participants themselves reported in a screening survey and a study questionnaire. Recovered participants in ImmuneRACE Cohort 3 were defined as having two consecutive negative NP/OP PCR tests, clearance from a healthcare professional, or resolution of symptoms. In the prospective study, mobile phlebotomists collected whole blood, serum and a nasopharyngeal or oropharyngeal swab from each participant. Over a roughly 2-month period, participants in the prospective study had the option of providing additional blood draws and questionnaires. Prospective study blood samples were shipped either frozen or at room temperature before DNA extraction.

The rearranged chain carries TRBV12-3 or TRBV12-4 and TRBJ1-4, with a tentative D gene TRBD1 over 6 matching bases. The sample taken for sequencing was PBMCs or T cells enriched from blood (not recorded which). The clonotype comes from a woman aged 30 to 39 who had recovered from COVID-19. The DNA sequence follows: TGTGCCAGCAGTTTAGCAGGGACAGAAAAACTGTTTTTT. The translation is CASSLAGTEKLFF.